What follows are 32 T cell receptor beta chains derived from one specimen sequenced in a study of post-analysis software for immune sequencing data. Libraries were made from TCR beta cDNA, and they carried unique molecular identifiers. TCRdb reprocessed the PCR reads with MiXCR, giving one entry per CDR3 protein. The repertoire consists of a few hundred thousand distinct CDR3 sequences, with roughly 45% occurring once and the leading ten covering around an eighth. Study-wide findings and caveats: Relative to controls, patients had five TRBV segments at higher frequency, with TRBV5-6, TRBV5-1 and TRBV20-1 among these.

Their antigens are not known. The sequenced sample was blood. Every receptor here comes from a girl aged 10-17 years with multiple sclerosis.

The J gene is TRBJ2-4, the V gene TRBV18; D unclear. The end of the DNA aligns better with TRBJ2-7, so the J call may be wrong. The CDR3 is made up of 13 amino acids. CDR1 is KGHSH and CDR2 is LQKENI in the germline V gene. The CDR3 coding sequence is TGTGCCAGCTCACCACCGAGTAACCGCGAGCAGTACTTC. This encodes CASSPPSNREQYF.

V gene TRBV6-1 combines with J gene TRBJ2-5; TRBD1 agrees at 9 bases. The last part of the DNA fits TRBJ2-7 better; the J call may be wrong. The V gene's germline CDR1 is MNHNS and CDR2 SASEGT. There are 15 residues in the CDR3. The CDR3 reads CASSDLGQGSAEQYF. In DNA form, the CDR3 reads TGTGCCAGCAGTGATTTGGGACAGGGTAGCGCCGAGCAGTACTTC.

The chain joins TRBV7-8 to TRBJ1-1; possibly TRBD1 for D (6 bases). The CDR3 loop spans 16 amino acids. Trimming took off 7 bases at V and 6 bases at J, with 24 bases between the two ends. The germline V gene encodes CDR1 SGHVS and CDR2 FQNEAQ. Written as DNA, the CDR3 is TGTGCCAGCAACACAAATAGGGGGGGACTGGGGGCTGAAGCTTTCTTT. This translates into CASNTNRGGLGAEAFF.

This clonotype was recorded a few times. The rearrangement uses TRBV12-3 or TRBV12-4 and TRBJ1-5; D remains ambiguous. The CDR3 length is 15 residues. Between the trimmed V and J ends, which lost 5 bases and 3 bases, there was a span of 14 bases. This chain's CDR3 is CASSDNPGVNQPQHF. The CDR3 bases are TGTGCCAGCAGTGATAATCCGGGAGTCAATCAGCCCCAGCATTTT.

This chain joins TRBV7-2 and TRBJ1-1; D ambiguous. Germline V gene sequence: CDR1 SGHTA, CDR2 FQGNSA. The CDR3 sequence is 15 residues long. The ends were cut back, 1 base at V and 2 bases at J, with 11 bases in the middle. CDR3 sequence reads: CASSLEVARNTEAFF. CDR3 DNA sequence: TGTGCCAGCAGCTTAGAAGTGGCCAGAAACACTGAAGCTTTCTTT.

The chain has TRBV20-1 and TRBJ2-7; 12 nucleotides align to TRBD1. V shed 3 bases, J shed 5 bases, and the junction held 5 bases outside the gene matches. From germline, CDR1 is DFQATT and CDR2 SNEGSKA (reference sequence). There are 14 residues in the CDR3. The DNA of the CDR3 is TGCAGTGCTAGGGGACAGGGGGCTTCTAACGAGCAGTACTTC. Its protein product is CSARGQGASNEQYF.

The genes are TRBV3-1 and TRBJ2-5; TRBD2 aligns across 10 bases. The DNA end favors TRBJ2-7, so the J call may be wrong. CDR1 and CDR2 from the germline V gene are LGHDT and YNNKEL (reference sequence). This CDR3 is built from 17 residues. The CDR3 spells CASSPFLSLAGVSEQYF. DNA of the CDR3: TGTGCCAGCAGCCCCTTTCTATCCCTAGCGGGAGTCAGCGAGCAGTACTTC.

The chain couples TRBV12-3 or TRBV12-4 to TRBJ2-7, with unresolved D. This CDR3 has 12 amino acids. Trimming took 5 bases from V and 3 from J, leaving 8 bases between them. CDR3 sequence (DNA): TGTGCCAGCAGTCGGATCAACTACGAGCAGTACTTC. It encodes CASSRINYEQYF.

The table lists this clonotype with a few counts. The chain employs TRBV7-2 and TRBJ2-5; 9 bases line up with TRBD1. This CDR3 has 16 amino acids. The germline CDR1 and CDR2 sequences are SGHTA and FQGNSA. The V gene end was trimmed by 2 bases and the J gene end by 5 bases; junction bases not matched to a gene: 9. In nucleotides, the CDR3 is TGTGCCAGCAGCTTATTGAGGACAGGGGTGCTGGAGACCCAGTACTTC. This translates into CASSLLRTGVLETQYF.

This clonotype was seen more than once but under ten times. This chain uses TRBV6-6 with TRBJ2-5; 8 bases match TRBD2. The CDR3 has 16 residues. With 0 bases clipped from V and 2 bases from J, the junction kept 5 bases outside the gene matches. Germline values: CDR1 MNHNY, CDR2 SVGAGI (reference sequence). The CDR3 coding sequence is TGTGCCAGCAGTTACTCTGGAGCGGGAGAACAAGAGACCCAGTACTTC. Translating gives CASSYSGAGEQETQYF.

The chain combines TRBV12-5 with TRBJ2-3; 7 bases match TRBD2. CDR3 length: 13 residues. CDR1 and CDR2 from the germline V gene are LGHNT and FRNRAP. Losses at the gene ends were 8 bases for V and 5 bases for J; bases not matched to a gene: 7. CDR3 in amino acids: CASSREALDTQYF. The CDR3, as DNA: TGTGCTAGTTCACGGGAGGCACTAGATACGCAGTATTTT.

The rearrangement joins TRBV7-2 to TRBJ2-4; 10 nucleotides line up with TRBD2. The J call is uncertain, as TRBJ2-5 better fits the DNA end. In germline, CDR1 is SGHTA, CDR2 FQGNSA. The CDR3 covers 19 residues. CDR3 DNA sequence: TGTGCCAGCAGCTTAGGCGCGTCTAGCGGGGGCCGAGTGAGAGAGACCCAGTACTTC. It specifies CASSLGASSGGRVRETQYF.

The V call is TRBV20-1, the J call TRBJ2-1; 12 bases align to TRBD2. Germline loops: CDR1 DFQATT, CDR2 SNEGSKA (reference sequence). V lost 3 bases, J lost 6 bases, and 6 bases stayed unmatched. The CDR3 spans 15 residues. CDR3 region: CSASETSGGPNEQFF. The CDR3 region has the DNA TGCAGTGCTAGTGAGACTAGCGGGGGACCCAATGAGCAGTTCTTC.

The rearrangement uses TRBV7-2 and TRBJ2-6, with D hard to call. In germline, CDR1 is SGHTA, CDR2 FQGNSA. This CDR3 has 15 residues. Trimming cost V 5 bases and J 0 bases, with 8 bases left between them. CDR3 amino acids: CASSLSVSGANVLTF. CDR3 DNA: TGTGCCAGCAGCCTTTCAGTCTCTGGGGCCAACGTCCTGACTTTC.

This clonotype was detected a few times. The chain combines TRBV6-2 or TRBV6-3 with TRBJ1-4, with D maybe TRBD1 (5 bases). This CDR3 region has 13 residues. Germline lookup yields CDR1 MNHEY and CDR2 SVGEGT. V was trimmed by 5 bases and J by 4 bases, leaving 8 bases between them. CDR3 residues: CASSAGDNEKLFF. The CDR3 DNA sequence: TGTGCCAGCAGTGCGGGGGATAATGAAAAACTGTTTTTT.

CDR3 nucleotide sequence: TGTGCCAGCCGCACTTCTAGCGGGAGGTTTGACGAGCAGTACTTC. This gives the protein CASRTSSGRFDEQYF. The genes are TRBV6-6 and TRBJ2-7; TRBD2 matches 11 bases. Per germline, CDR1 MNHNY and CDR2 SVGAGI (reference sequence). The V gene end was trimmed by 8 bases and the J gene end by 5 bases; junction bases not matched to a gene: 11. The CDR3 consists of 15 residues.

This clonotype was detected a few times. The chain combines TRBV27 with TRBJ2-5, with unresolved D. Deletions cut 2 bases from V and 5 bases from J, with 9 bases between. CDR3 length equals 13 residues. Germline V lookup: CDR1 MNHEY, CDR2 SMNVEV (reference sequence). The CDR3 bases are TGTGCCAGCAGTTTAACTAATGGGGAGACCCAGTACTTC. Its translation is CASSLTNGETQYF.

The chain carries TRBV2 and TRBJ1-6, with TRBD1 identical over 7 bases. The germline V gene has CDR1 SNHLY and CDR2 FYNNEI. V trimming: 6 bases; J trimming: 10 bases; junction bases outside the gene matches: 9. This CDR3 is 14 amino acids long. The CDR3 loop is CASRVDRAGSPLHF. The CDR3 nucleotides read TGTGCCAGCAGGGTTGACAGGGCGGGATCACCCCTCCACTTT.

The chain uses TRBV25-1 and TRBJ1-2, with unresolved D. With 6 bases removed from V and 0 bases from J, the gap between germline ends came to 11 bases. Germline CDR1 is MGHDK and CDR2 is SYGVNS. The CDR3 has 14 residues. CDR3 nucleotide sequence: TGTGCCAGCAGGGACCCTGTTTCTAACTATGGCTACACCTTC. This translates into CASRDPVSNYGYTF.

The genes are TRBV4-1 and TRBJ2-7; D perhaps matches TRBD1 (6 bases). Germline CDR1 is MGHRA and CDR2 is YSYEKL. The CDR3 is 14 amino acids. Trimming removed 5 bases at V and 3 bases at J, with 14 bases between. CDR3 amino acids: CASSGQNTVYEQYF. DNA for the CDR3: TGCGCCAGCAGCGGACAGAACACGGTCTACGAGCAGTACTTC.

In regard to this clonotype: One end of the junction does not line up with germline, which may come from a read error. The rearrangement uses TRBV5-1 and TRBJ2-6, with 11 bases aligning to TRBD2. The length of the CDR3 is 18 residues. Germline V gene data show CDR1 as SGHRS and CDR2 as YFSETQ. This CDR3 reads CASSLLAGGGSGANVPTF. CDR3 bases: TGCGCCAGCAGCTTGCTAGCGGGAGGAGGCTCTGGGGCCAACGTCCCGACTTTC.

The V gene is TRBV7-9, the J gene TRBJ2-5; 13 bases agree with TRBD2. V shed 2 bases and J 2 bases; nucleotides not matched to a gene: 5. This CDR3 has 17 amino acids. Germline V gene data show CDR1 as SEHNR and CDR2 as FQNEAQ (reference sequence). The CDR3 loop reads CASSLPGLAGSQETQYF. CDR3 in DNA: TGTGCCAGCAGCTTACCGGGACTAGCGGGGTCACAAGAGACCCAGTACTTC.

V usage is TRBV15 and J usage is TRBJ1-2; D unresolved. Trimming removed 0 bases from V and 1 base from J, with 12 bases in between. Germline V gene data show CDR1 as LNHNV and CDR2 as YYDKDF (reference sequence). The CDR3 sequence is 16 residues long. The CDR3 nucleotides are TGTGCCACCAGCAGAGACAACGCATGGAGTAACTATGGCTACACCTTC. Protein: CATSRDNAWSNYGYTF.

V usage is TRBV20-1 and J usage is TRBJ2-1, with TRBD2 matching 9 bases. The CDR3 consists of 13 residues. Trimming removed 4 bases from V and 7 bases from J; junction bases left unmatched: 5. The germline gives CDR1 DFQATT, CDR2 SNEGSKA (reference sequence). The CDR3 DNA reads TGCAGTGCTATAGCGGGAGAAGGTAATGAGCAGTTCTTC. Protein: CSAIAGEGNEQFF.

This clonotype was seen a handful of times. The chain couples TRBV5-4 to TRBJ2-1, with TRBD2 matching over 9 bases. The CDR3 consists of 16 residues. With V trimmed by 3 bases and J by 7 bases, 11 bases remained unmatched. CDR1 is SGHNT, CDR2 YYREEE, per germline (reference sequence). For the CDR3, the DNA is TGTGCCAGCAGCTCTCCTTTAGCGGGAGTCAAGAATGAGCAGTTCTTC. Its translation is CASSSPLAGVKNEQFF.

The CDR3 reads CAGSDRSQTNEKLFF. The CDR3 DNA sequence: TGTGCCGGTTCGGACAGGTCTCAAACTAATGAAAAACTGTTTTTT. V usage is TRBV28 and J usage is TRBJ1-4, with 7 bases matching TRBD1. CDR1 is MDHEN, CDR2 SYDVKM, per germline. Trimming took 11 bases from V and 1 from J; bases not matched to a gene: 10. The CDR3 is 15 amino acids.

J is TRBJ2-7 and V is TRBV28; 13 positions agree with TRBD2. This CDR3 region has 17 residues. Germline-derived CDR1 and CDR2 are MDHEN and SYDVKM. V trimming: 2 bases; J trimming: 3 bases; junction bases outside the gene matches: 7. Here the CDR3 reads CASSLSRLAGGGYEQYF. As DNA, the CDR3 is TGTGCCAGCAGTTTAAGCCGACTAGCGGGAGGCGGCTACGAGCAGTACTTC. The whole variable domain, filled in from reference TRBV28 and TRBJ2-7, reads DVKVTQSSRYLVKRTGEKVFLECVQDMDHENMFWYRQDPGLGLRLIYFSYDVKMKEKGDIPEGYSVSREKKERFSLILESASTNQTSMYLCASSLSRLAGGGYEQYFGPGTRLTVT.

The genes are TRBV20-1 and TRBJ2-7; maybe TRBD1 (6 bases). Germline V CDR1 and CDR2: DFQATT, SNEGSKA (reference sequence). Trimming removed 5 bases from V and 5 bases from J, with 13 bases in between. CDR3 length: 12 amino acids. For the CDR3, the DNA is TGCAGTGCTGGGGGCGTGAGCGACGAGCAGTACTTC. Translation: CSAGGVSDEQYF.

V is TRBV15 and J is TRBJ2-7; 9 bases are a match to TRBD1. This CDR3 has 15 amino acids. V shed 1 base, J shed 3 bases, and the junction held 4 bases outside the gene matches. Germline-derived CDR1 and CDR2 are LNHNV and YYDKDF (reference sequence). DNA for the CDR3: TGTGCCACCAGCAGAGGGACAGGGGTCCTCTACGAGCAGTACTTC. This sequence encodes CATSRGTGVLYEQYF.

This chain links TRBV6-5 with TRBJ1-5; 8 positions agree with TRBD1. The CDR3 totals 13 residues. CDR1 MNHEY and CDR2 SVGAGI come from the germline V gene. Unmatched junction bases numbered 4, after V lost 6 bases and J lost 6 bases. CDR3 sequence (DNA): TGTGCCAGCAGACAACAGGGGGGTCAGCCCCAGCATTTT. This gives the protein CASRQQGGQPQHF.

This clonotype has a handful of counts. The chain is built from TRBV29-1 and TRBJ2-5; D remains ambiguous. V gave up 5 bases and J gave up 5 bases, with 15 bases separating them. This CDR3 is built from 13 residues. CDR1 and CDR2 from the germline V gene are SQVTM and ANQGSEA. CDR3 nucleotides: TGCAGCGTTTCCCCCCTCTTCCCGGAGACCCAGTACTTC. Translating gives CSVSPLFPETQYF.

The gene calls are TRBV20-1 and TRBJ2-1, with TRBD2 matching over 9 bases. Trimming removed 0 bases from V and 3 bases from J; junction bases left unmatched: 3. Germline loops: CDR1 DFQATT, CDR2 SNEGSKA (reference sequence). The CDR3 runs to 15 residues. The DNA of the CDR3 is TGCAGTGCTAGAGATGGAGCGGGAGGCTACAATGAGCAGTTCTTC. Protein sequence: CSARDGAGGYNEQFF.